This TCR beta chain derives from a study of T cell changes during pregnancy in multiple sclerosis. The repertoire was sequenced with immunoSEQ multiplex PCR; TCRdb's copy has only in-frame clones and lacks some. The repertoire holds some 56,000 clones, 92% seen once, with less than 3.5% in the top ten. Sequencing was performed on peripheral blood, taken in the third trimester of pregnancy. The receptor was derived from a female donor in good health, enrolled as a control in a pregnancy study.

CDR3 amino acids: CASSLARIGEQYF. The CDR3, as DNA: TGCGCCAGCAGCTTGGCCAGGATAGGCGAGCAGTACTTC. This rearrangement joins TRBV5-1 to TRBJ2-7; D uncertain. This CDR3 has 13 residues. V lost 0 bases, J lost 6 bases, and 10 bases lay in between. Germline-derived CDR1 and CDR2 are SGHRS and YFSETQ.